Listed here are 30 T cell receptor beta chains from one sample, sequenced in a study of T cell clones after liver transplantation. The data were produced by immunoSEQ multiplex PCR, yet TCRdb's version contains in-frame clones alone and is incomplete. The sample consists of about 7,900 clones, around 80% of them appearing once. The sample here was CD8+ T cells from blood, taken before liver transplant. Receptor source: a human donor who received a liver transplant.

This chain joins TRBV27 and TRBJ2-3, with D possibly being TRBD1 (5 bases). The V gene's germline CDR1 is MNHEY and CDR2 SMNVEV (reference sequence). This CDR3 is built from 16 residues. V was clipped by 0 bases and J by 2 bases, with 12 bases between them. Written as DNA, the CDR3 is TGTGCCAGCAGTTTATCGGGGCGTGGGGTCACAGATACGCAGTATTTT. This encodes CASSLSGRGVTDTQYF.

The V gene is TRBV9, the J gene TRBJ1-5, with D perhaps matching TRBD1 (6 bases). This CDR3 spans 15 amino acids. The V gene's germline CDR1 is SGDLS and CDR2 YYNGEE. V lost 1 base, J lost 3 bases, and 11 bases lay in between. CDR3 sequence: CASSVSDRINQPQHF. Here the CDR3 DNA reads TGTGCCAGCAGCGTATCAGACAGGATCAATCAGCCCCAGCATTTT.

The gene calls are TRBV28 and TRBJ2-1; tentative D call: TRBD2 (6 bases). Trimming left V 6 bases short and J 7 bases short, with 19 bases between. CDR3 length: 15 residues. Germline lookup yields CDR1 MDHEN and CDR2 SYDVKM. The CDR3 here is CASRYPGLPGNEQFF. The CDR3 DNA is TGTGCCAGCAGGTATCCGGGACTCCCTGGAAATGAGCAGTTCTTC. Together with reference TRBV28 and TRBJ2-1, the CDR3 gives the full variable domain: DVKVTQSSRYLVKRTGEKVFLECVQDMDHENMFWYRQDPGLGLRLIYFSYDVKMKEKGDIPEGYSVSREKKERFSLILESASTNQTSMYLCASRYPGLPGNEQFFGPGTRLTVL.

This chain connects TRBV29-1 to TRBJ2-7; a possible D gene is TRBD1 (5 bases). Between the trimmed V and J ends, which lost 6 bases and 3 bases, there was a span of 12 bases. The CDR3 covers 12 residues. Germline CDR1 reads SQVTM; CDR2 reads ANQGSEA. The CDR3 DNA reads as TGCAGCGTCAATGGGCAGGGCTACGAGCAGTACTTC. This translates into CSVNGQGYEQYF.

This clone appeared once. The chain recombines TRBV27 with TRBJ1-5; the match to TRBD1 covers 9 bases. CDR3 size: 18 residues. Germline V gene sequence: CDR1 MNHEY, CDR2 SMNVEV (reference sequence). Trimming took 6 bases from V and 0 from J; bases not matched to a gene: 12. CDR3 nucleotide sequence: TGTGCCAGCAGCCGAAAGGGACAGGGCCCCTATAGCAATCAGCCCCAGCATTTT. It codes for CASSRKGQGPYSNQPQHF.

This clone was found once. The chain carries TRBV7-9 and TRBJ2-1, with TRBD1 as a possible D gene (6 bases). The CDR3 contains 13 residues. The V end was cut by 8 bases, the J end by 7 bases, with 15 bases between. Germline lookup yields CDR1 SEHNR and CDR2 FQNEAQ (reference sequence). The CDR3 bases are TGTGCCAGCGAGGGTGCAGGGGTTAATGAGCAGTTCTTC. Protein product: CASEGAGVNEQFF.

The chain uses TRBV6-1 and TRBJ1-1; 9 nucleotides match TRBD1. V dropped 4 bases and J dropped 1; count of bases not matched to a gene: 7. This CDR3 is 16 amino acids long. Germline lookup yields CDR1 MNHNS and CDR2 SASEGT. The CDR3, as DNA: TGTGCCAGCAGTGCGGACAGGGGACGAGAGAACACTGAAGCTTTCTTT. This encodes CASSADRGRENTEAFF.

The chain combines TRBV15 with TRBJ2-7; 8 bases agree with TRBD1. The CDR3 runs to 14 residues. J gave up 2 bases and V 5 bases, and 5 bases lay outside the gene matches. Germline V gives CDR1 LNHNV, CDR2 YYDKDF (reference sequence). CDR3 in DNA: TGTGCCACCAGCCCCAGGGGGCTCACCTACGAGCAGTACTTC. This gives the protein CATSPRGLTYEQYF.

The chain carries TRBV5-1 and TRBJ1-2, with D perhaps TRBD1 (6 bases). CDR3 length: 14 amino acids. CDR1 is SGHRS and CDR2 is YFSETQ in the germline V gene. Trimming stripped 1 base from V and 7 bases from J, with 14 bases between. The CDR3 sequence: CASSLWTEAGGYTF. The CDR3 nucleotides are TGCGCCAGCAGCTTGTGGACAGAGGCAGGTGGCTACACCTTC.

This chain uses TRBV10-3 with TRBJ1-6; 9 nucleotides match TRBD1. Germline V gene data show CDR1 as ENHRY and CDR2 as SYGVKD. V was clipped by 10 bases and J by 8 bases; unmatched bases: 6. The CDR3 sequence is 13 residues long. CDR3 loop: CATRTGVDSPLHF. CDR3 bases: TGTGCCACCCGGACAGGGGTAGATTCACCCCTCCACTTT.

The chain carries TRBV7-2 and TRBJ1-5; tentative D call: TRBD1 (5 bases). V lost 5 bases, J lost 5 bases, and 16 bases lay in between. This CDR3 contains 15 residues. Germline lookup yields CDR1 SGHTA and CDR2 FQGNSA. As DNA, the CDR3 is TGTGCCAGCAGCCGCGGGGGGTACGAGCATCAGCCCCAGCATTTT. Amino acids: CASSRGGYEHQPQHF. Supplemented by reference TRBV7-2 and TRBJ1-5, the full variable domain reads GAGVSQSPSNKVTEKGKDVELRCDPISGHTALYWYRQSLGQGLEFLIYFQGNSAPDKSGLPSDRFSAERTGGSVSTLTIQRTQQEDSAVYLCASSRGGYEHQPQHFGDGTRLSIL.

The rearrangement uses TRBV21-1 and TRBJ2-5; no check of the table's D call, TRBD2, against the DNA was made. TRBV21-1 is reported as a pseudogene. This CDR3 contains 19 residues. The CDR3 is CASTAAGSEVPSWRETQYF. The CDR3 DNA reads TGTGCCTCTACGGCGGCGGGGTCTGAAGTACCCTCTTGGAGGGAGACCCAGTACTTC.

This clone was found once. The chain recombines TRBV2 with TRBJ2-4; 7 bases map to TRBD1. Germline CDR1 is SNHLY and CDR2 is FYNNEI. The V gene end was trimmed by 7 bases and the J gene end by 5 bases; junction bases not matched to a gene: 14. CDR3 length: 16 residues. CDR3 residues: CASNPQGGMGENIQYF. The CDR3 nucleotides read TGTGCCAGCAACCCTCAAGGGGGCATGGGGGAAAACATTCAGTACTTC.

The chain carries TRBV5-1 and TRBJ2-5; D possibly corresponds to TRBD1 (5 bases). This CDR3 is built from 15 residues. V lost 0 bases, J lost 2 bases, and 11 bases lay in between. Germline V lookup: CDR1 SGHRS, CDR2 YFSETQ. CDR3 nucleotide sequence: TGCGCCAGCAGCTTGGTTGGGGCAGAGCAAGAGACCCAGTACTTC. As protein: CASSLVGAEQETQYF.

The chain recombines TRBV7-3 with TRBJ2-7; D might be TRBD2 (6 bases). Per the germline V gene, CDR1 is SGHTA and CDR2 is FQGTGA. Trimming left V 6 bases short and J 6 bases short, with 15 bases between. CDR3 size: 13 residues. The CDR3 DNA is TGTGCCAGCAGTCCCTACGGGGGAGGCGAGCAGTACTTC. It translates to CASSPYGGGEQYF.

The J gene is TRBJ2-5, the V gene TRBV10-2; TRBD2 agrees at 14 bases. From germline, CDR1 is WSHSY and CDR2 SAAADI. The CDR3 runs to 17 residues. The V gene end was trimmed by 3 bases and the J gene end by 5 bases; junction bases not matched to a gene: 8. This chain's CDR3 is CASSDGTSGGTRETQYF. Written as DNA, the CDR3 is TGCGCCAGCAGTGACGGGACTAGCGGGGGTACACGGGAGACCCAGTACTTC.

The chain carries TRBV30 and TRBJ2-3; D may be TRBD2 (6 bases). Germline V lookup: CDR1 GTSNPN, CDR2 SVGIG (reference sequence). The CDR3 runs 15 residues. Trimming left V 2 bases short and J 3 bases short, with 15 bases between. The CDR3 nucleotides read TGTGCCTGGAGTTCGACGGGGGTTGGGACAGATACGCAGTATTTT. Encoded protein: CAWSSTGVGTDTQYF.

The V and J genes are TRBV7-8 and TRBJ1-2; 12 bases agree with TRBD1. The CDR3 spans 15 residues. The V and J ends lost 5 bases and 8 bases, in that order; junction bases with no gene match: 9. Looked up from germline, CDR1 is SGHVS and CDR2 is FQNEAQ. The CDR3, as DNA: TGTGCCAGCAGCCTAAGGGGACAGGGGGCATACGGCTACACCTTC. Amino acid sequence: CASSLRGQGAYGYTF.

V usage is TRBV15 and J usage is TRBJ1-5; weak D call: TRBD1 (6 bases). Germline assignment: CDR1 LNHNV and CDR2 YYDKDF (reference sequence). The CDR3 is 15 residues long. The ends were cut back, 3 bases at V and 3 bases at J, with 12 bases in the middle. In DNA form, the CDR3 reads TGTGCCACCAGCAGGCACACAGGGATCAATCAGCCCCAGCATTTT. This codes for CATSRHTGINQPQHF.

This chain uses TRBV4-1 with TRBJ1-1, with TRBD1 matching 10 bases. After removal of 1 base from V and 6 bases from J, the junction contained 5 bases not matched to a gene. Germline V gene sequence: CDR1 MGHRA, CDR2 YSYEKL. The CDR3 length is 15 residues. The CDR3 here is CASSQVGTGVSEAFF. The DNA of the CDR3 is TGCGCCAGCAGCCAAGTGGGGACAGGGGTATCTGAAGCTTTCTTT.

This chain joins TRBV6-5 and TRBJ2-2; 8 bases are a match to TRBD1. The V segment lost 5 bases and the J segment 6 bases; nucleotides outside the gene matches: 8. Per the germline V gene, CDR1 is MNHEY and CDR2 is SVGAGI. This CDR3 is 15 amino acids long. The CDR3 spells CASSPWTGLAGELFF. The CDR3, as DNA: TGTGCCAGCAGTCCTTGGACAGGGTTAGCCGGGGAGCTGTTTTTT.

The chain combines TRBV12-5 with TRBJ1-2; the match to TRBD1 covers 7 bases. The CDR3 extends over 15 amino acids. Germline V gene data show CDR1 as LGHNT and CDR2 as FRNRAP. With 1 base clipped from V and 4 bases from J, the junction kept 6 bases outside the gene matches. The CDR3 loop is CASGLDSGTVYGYTF. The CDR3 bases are TGTGCTAGTGGTTTGGACTCCGGGACAGTCTATGGCTACACCTTC.

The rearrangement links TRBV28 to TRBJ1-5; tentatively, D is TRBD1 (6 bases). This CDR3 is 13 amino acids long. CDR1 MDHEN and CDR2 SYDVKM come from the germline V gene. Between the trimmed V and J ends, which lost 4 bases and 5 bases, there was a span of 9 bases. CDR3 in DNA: TGTGCCAGCAGTTGGGGGGGGCATCAGCCCCAGCATTTT. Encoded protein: CASSWGGHQPQHF.

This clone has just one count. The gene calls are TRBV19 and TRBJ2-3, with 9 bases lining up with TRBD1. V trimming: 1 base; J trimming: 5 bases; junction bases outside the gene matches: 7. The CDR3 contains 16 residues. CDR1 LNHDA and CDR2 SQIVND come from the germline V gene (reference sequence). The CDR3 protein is CASSIVGTGSGDTQYF. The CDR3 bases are TGTGCCAGTAGTATAGTCGGGACAGGGAGTGGAGATACGCAGTATTTT.

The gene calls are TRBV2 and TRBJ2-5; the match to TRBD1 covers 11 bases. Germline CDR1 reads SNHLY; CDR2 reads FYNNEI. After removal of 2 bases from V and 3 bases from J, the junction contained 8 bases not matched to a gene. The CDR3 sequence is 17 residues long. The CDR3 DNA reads TGTGCCAGCAGTGAATCCGTAAAGGGACAGGGGGAAGAGACCCAGTACTTC. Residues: CASSESVKGQGEETQYF.

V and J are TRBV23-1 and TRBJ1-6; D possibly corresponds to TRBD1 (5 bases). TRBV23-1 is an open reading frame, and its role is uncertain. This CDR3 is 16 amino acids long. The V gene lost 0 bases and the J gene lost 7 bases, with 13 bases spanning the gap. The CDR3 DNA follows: TGCGCCAGCAGTCAATCCGGGGGATCTCAAAATTCACCCCTCCACTTT. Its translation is CASSQSGGSQNSPLHF.

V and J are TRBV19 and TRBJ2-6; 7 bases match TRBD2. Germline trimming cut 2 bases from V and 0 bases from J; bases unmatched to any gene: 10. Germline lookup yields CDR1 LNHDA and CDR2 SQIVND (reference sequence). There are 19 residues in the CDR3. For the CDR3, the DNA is TGTGCCAGTAGTATACACTCGTCGACGGGGGGCTCTGGGGCCAACGTCCTGACTTTC. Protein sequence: CASSIHSSTGGSGANVLTF.

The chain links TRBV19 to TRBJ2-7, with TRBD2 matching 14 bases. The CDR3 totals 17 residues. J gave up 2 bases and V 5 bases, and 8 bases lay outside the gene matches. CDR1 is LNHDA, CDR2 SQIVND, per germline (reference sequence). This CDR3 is CASSFGLAGGLAYEQYF. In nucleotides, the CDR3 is TGTGCCAGTAGTTTCGGACTAGCGGGGGGACTAGCCTACGAGCAGTACTTC.

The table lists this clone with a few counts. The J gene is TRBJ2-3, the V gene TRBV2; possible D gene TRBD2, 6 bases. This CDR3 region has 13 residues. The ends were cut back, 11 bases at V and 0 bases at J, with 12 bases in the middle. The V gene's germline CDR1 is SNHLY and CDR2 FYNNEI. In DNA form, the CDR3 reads TGTGCCGTTCTGGAGGGGAGCACAGATACGCAGTATTTT. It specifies CAVLEGSTDTQYF.

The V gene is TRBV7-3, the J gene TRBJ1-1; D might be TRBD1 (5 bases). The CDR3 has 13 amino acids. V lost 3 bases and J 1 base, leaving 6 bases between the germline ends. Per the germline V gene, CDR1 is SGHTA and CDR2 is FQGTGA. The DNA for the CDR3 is TGTGCCAGCAGCTTGACAGCGAACACTGAAGCTTTCTTT. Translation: CASSLTANTEAFF. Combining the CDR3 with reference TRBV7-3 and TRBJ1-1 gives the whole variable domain GAGVSQTPSNKVTEKGKYVELRCDPISGHTALYWYRQSLGQGPEFLIYFQGTGAADDSGLPNDRFFAVRPEGSVSTLKIQRTERGDSAVYLCASSLTANTEAFFGQGTRLTVV.